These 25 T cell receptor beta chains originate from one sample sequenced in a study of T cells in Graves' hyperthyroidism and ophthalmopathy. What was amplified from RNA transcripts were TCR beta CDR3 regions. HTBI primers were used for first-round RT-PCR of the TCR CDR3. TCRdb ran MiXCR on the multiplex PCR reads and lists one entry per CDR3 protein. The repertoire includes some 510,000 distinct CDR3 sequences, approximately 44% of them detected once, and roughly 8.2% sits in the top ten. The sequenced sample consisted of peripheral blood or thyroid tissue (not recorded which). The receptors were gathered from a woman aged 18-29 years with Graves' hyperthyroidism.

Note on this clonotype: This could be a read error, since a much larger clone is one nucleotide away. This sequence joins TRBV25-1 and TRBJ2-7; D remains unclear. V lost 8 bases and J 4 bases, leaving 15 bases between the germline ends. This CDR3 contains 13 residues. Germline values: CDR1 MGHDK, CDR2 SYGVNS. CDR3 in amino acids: CASGQGWDYEQYF. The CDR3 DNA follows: TGTGCCAGCGGCCAAGGTTGGGATTACGAGCAGTACTTC.

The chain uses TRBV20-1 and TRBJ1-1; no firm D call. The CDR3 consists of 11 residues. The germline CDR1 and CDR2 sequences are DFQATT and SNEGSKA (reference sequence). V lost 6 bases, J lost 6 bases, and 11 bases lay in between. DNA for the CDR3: TGCAGTGCCCCGGGGTACGCTGAAGCTTTCTTT. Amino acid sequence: CSAPGYAEAFF.

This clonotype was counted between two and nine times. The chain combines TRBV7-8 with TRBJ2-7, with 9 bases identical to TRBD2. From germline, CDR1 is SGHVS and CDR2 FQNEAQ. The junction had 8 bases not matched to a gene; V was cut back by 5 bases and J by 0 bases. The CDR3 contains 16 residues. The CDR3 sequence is CASSPFSGSSSYEQYF. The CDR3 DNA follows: TGTGCCAGCAGCCCGTTTAGCGGGAGCAGCTCCTACGAGCAGTACTTC. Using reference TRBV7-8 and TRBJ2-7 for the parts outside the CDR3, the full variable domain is GAGVSQSPRYKVAKRGQDVALRCDPISGHVSLFWYQQALGQGPEFLTYFQNEAQLDKSGLPSDRFFAERPEGSVSTLKIQRTQQEDSAVYLCASSPFSGSSSYEQYFGPGTRLTVT.

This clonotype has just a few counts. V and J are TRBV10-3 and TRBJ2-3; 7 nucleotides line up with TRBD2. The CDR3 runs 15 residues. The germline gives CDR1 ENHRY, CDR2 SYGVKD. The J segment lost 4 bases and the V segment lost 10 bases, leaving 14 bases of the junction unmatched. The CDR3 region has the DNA TGTGCCAGCAACCGGGAGGCAGGGTTACCAGATACGCAGTATTTT. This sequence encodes CASNREAGLPDTQYF.

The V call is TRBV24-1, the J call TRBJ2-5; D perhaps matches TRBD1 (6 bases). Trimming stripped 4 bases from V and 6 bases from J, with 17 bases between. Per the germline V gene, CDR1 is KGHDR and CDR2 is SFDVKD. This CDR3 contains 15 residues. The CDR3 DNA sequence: TGTGCCACCAGTGAGAATACAGGGAGTGGCAAGACCCAGTACTTC. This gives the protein CATSENTGSGKTQYF.

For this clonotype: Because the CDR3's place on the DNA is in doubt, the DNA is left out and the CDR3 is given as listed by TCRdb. CDR3 in amino acids: CASSLTGQGPKNCFF. This chain connects TRBV7-8 to TRBJ1-4; the D segment call TRBD1 is taken from the table without a DNA check. Germline values: CDR1 SGHVS, CDR2 FQNEAQ. The CDR3 sequence runs 15 residues, both termini included.

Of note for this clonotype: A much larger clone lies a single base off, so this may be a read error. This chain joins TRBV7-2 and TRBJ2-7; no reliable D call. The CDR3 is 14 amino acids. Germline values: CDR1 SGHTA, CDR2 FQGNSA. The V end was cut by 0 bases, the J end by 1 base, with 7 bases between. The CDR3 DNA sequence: TGTGCCAGCAGCTTAGCGAGCAGGTCCTACGAGCAGTACTTC. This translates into CASSLASRSYEQYF.

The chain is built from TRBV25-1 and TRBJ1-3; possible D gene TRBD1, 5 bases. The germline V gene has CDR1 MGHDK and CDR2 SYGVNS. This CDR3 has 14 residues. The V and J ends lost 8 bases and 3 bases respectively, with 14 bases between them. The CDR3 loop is CASPRGASGNTIYF. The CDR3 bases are TGTGCCAGCCCCAGAGGGGCGAGTGGAAACACCATATATTTT. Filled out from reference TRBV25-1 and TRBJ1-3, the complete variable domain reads EADIYQTPRYLVIGTGKKITLECSQTMGHDKMYWYQQDPGMELHLIHYSYGVNSTEKGDLSSESTVSRIRTEHFPLTLESARPSHTSQYLCASPRGASGNTIYFGEGSWLTVV.

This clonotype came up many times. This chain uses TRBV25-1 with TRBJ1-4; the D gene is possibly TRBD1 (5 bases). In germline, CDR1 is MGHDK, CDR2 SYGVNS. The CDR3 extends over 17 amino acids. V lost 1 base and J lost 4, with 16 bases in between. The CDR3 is CASSESAVGTNNEKLFF. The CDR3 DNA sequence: TGTGCCAGCAGTGAATCCGCGGTAGGGACCAATAATGAAAAACTGTTTTTT.

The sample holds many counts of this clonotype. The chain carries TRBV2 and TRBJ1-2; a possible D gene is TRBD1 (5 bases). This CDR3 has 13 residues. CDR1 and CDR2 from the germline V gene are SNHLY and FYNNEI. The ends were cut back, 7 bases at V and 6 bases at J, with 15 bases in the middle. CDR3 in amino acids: CASTRGETDGYTF. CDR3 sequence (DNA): TGTGCCAGCACCAGAGGCGAGACAGATGGCTACACCTTC. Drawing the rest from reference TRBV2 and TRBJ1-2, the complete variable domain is EPEVTQTPSHQVTQMGQEVILRCVPISNHLYFYWYRQILGQKVEFLVSFYNNEISEKSEIFDDQFSVERPDGSNFTLKIRSTKLEDSAMYFCASTRGETDGYTFGSGTRLTVV.

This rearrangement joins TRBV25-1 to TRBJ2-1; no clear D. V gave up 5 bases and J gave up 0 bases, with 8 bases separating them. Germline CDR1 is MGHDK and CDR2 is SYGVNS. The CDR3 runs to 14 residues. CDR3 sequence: CASSRSPSYNEQFF. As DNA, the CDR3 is TGTGCCAGCAGTAGGTCCCCCTCCTACAATGAGCAGTTCTTC.

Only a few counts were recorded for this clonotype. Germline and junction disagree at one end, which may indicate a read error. CDR3 protein: CASSQVQVSNQPQHF. CDR3 DNA sequence: TGCGCCAGCAGCCAAGTCCAAGTTAGCAATCAGCCCCAGCATTTT. The chain has TRBV19 and TRBJ1-5; D call uncertain. The CDR3 is 15 residues long. Germline assignment: CDR1 LNHDA and CDR2 SQIVND (reference sequence).

For the CDR3, the DNA is TGTGCCAGCGGAGGACATAGCTCCTACGAGCAGTACTTC. Translating gives CASGGHSSYEQYF. The chain joins TRBV10-3 to TRBJ2-7, with D possibly being TRBD1 or TRBD2 (5 bases each). Germline V gene lookup returns CDR1 ENHRY and CDR2 SYGVKD. The CDR3 extends over 13 amino acids. V was trimmed by 10 bases and J by 0 bases, leaving 13 bases between them.

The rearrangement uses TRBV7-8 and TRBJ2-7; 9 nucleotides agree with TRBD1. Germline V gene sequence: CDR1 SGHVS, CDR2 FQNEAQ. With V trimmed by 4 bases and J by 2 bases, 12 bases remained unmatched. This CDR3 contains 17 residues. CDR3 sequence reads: CASSSMPSGTGTYEQYF. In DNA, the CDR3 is TGTGCCAGCAGCTCGATGCCCTCCGGGACAGGGACCTACGAGCAGTACTTC.

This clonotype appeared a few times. CDR3 sequence (DNA): TGTGCCAGCAGCTTGGACATAAATTCACCCCTCCACTTT. Translated: CASSLDINSPLHF. The rearrangement links TRBV7-6 to TRBJ1-6; D perhaps matches TRBD1 (5 bases). This CDR3 contains 13 residues. The germline CDR1 and CDR2 sequences are SGHVS and FNYEAQ. Trimming left V 3 bases short and J 7 bases short, with 7 bases between.

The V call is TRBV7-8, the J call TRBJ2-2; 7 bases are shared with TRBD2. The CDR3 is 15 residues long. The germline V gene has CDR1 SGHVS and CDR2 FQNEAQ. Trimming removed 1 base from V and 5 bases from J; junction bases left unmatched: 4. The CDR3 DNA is TGTGCCAGCAGCTTAGTGGCTAGCGGTACCGGGGAGCTGTTTTTT. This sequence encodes CASSLVASGTGELFF.

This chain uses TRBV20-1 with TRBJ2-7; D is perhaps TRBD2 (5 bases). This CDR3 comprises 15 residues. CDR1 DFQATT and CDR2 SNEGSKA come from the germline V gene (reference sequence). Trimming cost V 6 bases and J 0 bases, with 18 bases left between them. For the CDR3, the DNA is TGCAGTGCCCAATTGACTACGGGAATCTCCTACGAGCAGTACTTC. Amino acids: CSAQLTTGISYEQYF.

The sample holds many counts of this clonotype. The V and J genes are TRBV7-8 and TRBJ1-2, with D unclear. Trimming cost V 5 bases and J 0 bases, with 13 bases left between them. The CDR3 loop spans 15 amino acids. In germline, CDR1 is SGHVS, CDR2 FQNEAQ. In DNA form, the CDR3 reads TGTGCCAGCAGCGTCAAGCGATTTCCTAACTATGGCTACACCTTC. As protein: CASSVKRFPNYGYTF.

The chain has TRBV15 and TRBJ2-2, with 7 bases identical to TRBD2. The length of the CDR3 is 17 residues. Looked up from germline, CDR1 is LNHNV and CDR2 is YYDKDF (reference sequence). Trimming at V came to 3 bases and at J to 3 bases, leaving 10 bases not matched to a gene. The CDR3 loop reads CATSSGFGRADTGELFF. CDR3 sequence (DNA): TGTGCCACCAGCAGCGGATTTGGGAGGGCGGACACCGGGGAGCTGTTTTTT.

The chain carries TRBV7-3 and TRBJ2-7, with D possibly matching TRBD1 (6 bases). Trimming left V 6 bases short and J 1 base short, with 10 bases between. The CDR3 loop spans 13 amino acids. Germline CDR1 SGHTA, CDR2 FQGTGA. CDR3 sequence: CASSKDRSYEQYF. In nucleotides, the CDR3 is TGTGCCAGCAGTAAGGACAGATCCTACGAGCAGTACTTC.

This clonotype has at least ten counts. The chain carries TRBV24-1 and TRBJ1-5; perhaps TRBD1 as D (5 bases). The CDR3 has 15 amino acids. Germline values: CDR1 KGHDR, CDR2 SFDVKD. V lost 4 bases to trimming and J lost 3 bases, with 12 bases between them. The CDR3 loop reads CATSEGPFNNQPQHF. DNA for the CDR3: TGTGCCACCAGTGAGGGACCTTTCAACAATCAGCCCCAGCATTTT.

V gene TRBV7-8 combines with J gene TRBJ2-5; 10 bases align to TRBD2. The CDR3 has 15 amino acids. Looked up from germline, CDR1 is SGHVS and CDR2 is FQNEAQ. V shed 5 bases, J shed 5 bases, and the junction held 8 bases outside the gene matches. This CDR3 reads CASSPPSGRRETQYF. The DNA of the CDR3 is TGTGCCAGCAGCCCGCCTAGCGGGAGAAGGGAGACCCAGTACTTC. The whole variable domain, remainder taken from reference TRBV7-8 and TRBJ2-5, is GAGVSQSPRYKVAKRGQDVALRCDPISGHVSLFWYQQALGQGPEFLTYFQNEAQLDKSGLPSDRFFAERPEGSVSTLKIQRTQQEDSAVYLCASSPPSGRRETQYFGPGTRLLVL.

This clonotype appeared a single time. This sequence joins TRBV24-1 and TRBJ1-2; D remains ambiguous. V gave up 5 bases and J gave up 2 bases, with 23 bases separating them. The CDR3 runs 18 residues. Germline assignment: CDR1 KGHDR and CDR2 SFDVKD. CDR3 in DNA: TGTGCCACCAGTGGGGTCGAGTCAATCGCCGGGCTCAACTATGGCTACACCTTC. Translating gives CATSGVESIAGLNYGYTF.

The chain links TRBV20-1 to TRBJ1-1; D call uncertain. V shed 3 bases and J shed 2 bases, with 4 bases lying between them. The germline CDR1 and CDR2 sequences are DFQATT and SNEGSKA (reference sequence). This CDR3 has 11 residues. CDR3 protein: CSASSNTEAFF. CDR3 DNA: TGCAGTGCTAGTTCCAACACTGAAGCTTTCTTT.

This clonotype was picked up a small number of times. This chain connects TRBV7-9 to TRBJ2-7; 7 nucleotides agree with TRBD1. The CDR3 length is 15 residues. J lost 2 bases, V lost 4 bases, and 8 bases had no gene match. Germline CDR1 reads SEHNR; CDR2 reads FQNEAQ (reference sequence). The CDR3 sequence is CASSSSGQHTYEQYF. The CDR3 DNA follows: TGTGCCAGCAGCTCCTCGGGACAGCATACCTACGAGCAGTACTTC.